The clone carrying this T cell receptor (beta chain) has more than one count but fewer than ten. Its antigen is undetermined. Conversion of TCR transcripts into cDNA relied on 5'RACE template switching, which added a universal primer site and UMIs. In TCRdb, the 5' RACE reads were re-called with MiXCR into one record per CDR3 protein. The repertoire holds 300,000 to 400,000 distinct CDR3 sequences, with over 5% as singletons. The data were taken from a study of T cells after yellow fever vaccination. Across the whole study: Low-cell-number fractions underwent preparation using SMART-Seq v4 Ultra Low Input. General observations from the study: The secondary response was weaker, and its peak arrived faster, on day 5 versus 15. The CD4 and CD8 compartments had a small share of their clonotypes in common.

The germline V gene encodes CDR1 SGHRS and CDR2 YFSETQ. The CDR3 has 16 amino acids. Trimming cost V 0 bases and J 4 bases; bases outside gene matches: 2. The TCR originated in a man aged 25-45 years who received the YFV17D yellow fever vaccine. The V call is TRBV5-1, the J call TRBJ2-3; 13 nucleotides align to TRBD2. The starting material was PBMCs, obtained 5 days after the yellow fever booster vaccination. For the CDR3, the DNA is TGCGCCAGCAGCTTGGCCGGGACTAGCGGGGCAGATACGCAGTATTTT. Translating it yields CASSLAGTSGADTQYF.